This note documents a single T cell receptor (beta chain) sequence. The protocol was immunoSEQ multiplex PCR, while the TCRdb copy is restricted to in-frame clones and leaves out a portion. The sample has 200,000 to 300,000 clones, more than 65% seen once; the top ten hold about 0.58%. The data are from a study of Tregs in tolerant kidney transplant recipients. The germline CDR1 and CDR2 sequences are SGHRS and YFSETQ. V lost 7 bases to trimming and J lost 0 bases, with 16 bases between them. The CDR3 runs to 16 residues. The sequence derives from a human donor in good health. The source material was CD4+ T cells from blood. This chain connects TRBV5-1 to TRBJ1-4, with D possibly being TRBD1 (6 bases). CDR3 amino acids: CASRLTGYATNEKLFF. DNA for the CDR3: TGCGCCAGCCGCCTGACAGGATACGCAACTAATGAAAAACTGTTTTTT.